The T cell receptor beta chain described here comes from a study of regulatory T cells in long-lasting Graves disease (dated by TCRdb to the early 2020s). About the full investigation: Patients with newly diagnosed Graves' disease had been on antithyroid drugs for under 3 months. Patients with persistent Graves' disease were compared with patients with newly diagnosed Graves' disease using TCR sequencing and RNA sequencing of peripheral blood. The study was conducted in China and was registered as a clinical trial. TCR sequencing covered 13 persistent and roughly 20 newly diagnosed Graves' disease patients, around 33 samples in total. Study-wide conclusions, independent of this receptor: Peripheral blood alone was examined, since thyroid tissue, which constituted the primary lesion, could not be accessed. The authors acknowledged the small sample size as a limitation that may reduce accuracy. Persistent patients shared more public clonotypes among themselves (roughly 2,700) than newly diagnosed patients did (more than 850). Sequencing and analysis were restricted to the TCR beta chain. Lower TCR Shannon entropy and fewer highly expanded clones were observed in persistent Graves' disease patients than in newly diagnosed patients, which suggested clonal expansion.

The library was obtained by multiplex PCR. The sequencer listed for this sample is Illumina HiSeq 4000. TCR beta libraries were built with iRepertoire HTBI primers and Arm-PCR amplification of CDR3 regions. Before sequencing, the PCR products went through gel purification. The original methods were these. A total of around 59 TRBV and some 15 TRBJ segments were identified across samples and were used for gene usage analysis of CDR3 amino acid clonotypes. COPE and FqMerger were used to merge the filtered high-quality paired reads into contigs. BLAST was used to align contigs to IMGT TRBV, TRBD and TRBJ reference genes, and CDR3 was defined according to IMGT. Any clonotype with a frequency above 0.1% was classified as a highly expanded clone. Shannon entropy served as the measure of repertoire diversity, while the Gini coefficient captured V-J evenness. A clonotype found in more than one individual was treated as public. TCRdb ran its own pipeline on the public reads, namely fastp trimming at Q25 and MiXCR clone calling, and kept in-frame beta chains. Each CDR3 protein appears once, grouped with its most common genes and DNA. These V and J calls rely on TCRdb rather than the paper's analysis. The sample records 400,000 to 500,000 distinct CDR3 sequences, approximately 16% of which are singletons. Around a quarter of the sample lies in the top ten.

This clonotype was seen repeatedly, ten times or more. Which antigen it targets is not known. Base qualities are missing; no much larger clone stands one base away. Sample time point, as interpreted from the label and publication: newly diagnosed GD, antithyroid drugs for less than 3 months. RNA was extracted from PBMCs in TRIzol for both TCR sequencing and RNA sequencing. The diagnosis of Graves' disease was made according to American Thyroid Association guidelines. The patients came from an endocrinology department in Xi'an, China. Each patient gave around 9 milliliters of peripheral blood, collected in an EDTA anticoagulant tube. Ficoll Paque Plus density gradient separation was used to isolate PBMCs, and no further T cell sorting was performed. An Agilent 2100 Bioanalyzer and agarose gel were used to check RNA quality, and a NanoDrop 2000 was used to measure RNA concentration. The sample was also reused in another study, on T cells in Graves' hyperthyroidism and ophthalmopathy. In that second paper, the authors write: Graves' hyperthyroidism was defined as stable when no progression to ophthalmopathy occurred over 18 months of follow-up. Hyperthyroidism patients were newly diagnosed, with disease duration under 2 months, and aged 18 to 65 years. The study excluded patients with uncontrolled infections, other autoimmune diseases, pregnancy or lactation. Diagnoses were established on the basis of clinical symptoms, serum thyroxine and TRAb, thyroid ultrasound, and orbital computed tomography. The first round of RT-PCR for the TCR CDR3 was performed with the HTBI primer set and the Qiagen OneStep RT-PCR kit. Most expanded thyroid clonotypes (frequency above 0.001) were also found in blood, which suggests that blood repertoires may mirror thyroid immune responses. A model built on a 13 V-J signature distinguished ophthalmopathy from stable hyperthyroidism, reaching roughly 88% sensitivity and about 81% specificity in cross-validation and 80%/75% in testing. In validation, progression to ophthalmopathy was predicted by the model with about 70% sensitivity and around 75% specificity, a median of about 6 months before onset. TCR V-J signatures able to tell the groups apart were searched for in a discovery cohort of 100 or so patients, of whom around 43 had Graves' ophthalmopathy and around 58 had stable Graves' hyperthyroidism. Prospective prediction of ophthalmopathy was tested in an independent validation cohort consisting of under 20 hyperthyroidism patients and approximately 16 patients who later progressed to ophthalmopathy. The approximately 95 discovery patients were divided at random into training and test sets in a 7:3 ratio. The study also compared thyroid tissue and blood T-cell repertoires from about six Graves' hyperthyroidism patients. After sampling, hyperthyroidism patients received methimazole starting at 30 mg daily, and ophthalmopathy patients received high-dose intravenous methylprednisolone. A second multiplex PCR round built the libraries, followed by size selection and purification. Libraries were sequenced paired-end with 100 bp reads on an Illumina HiSeq2000. Raw data were processed with SOAPnuke, discarding reads with adapters, uncalled bases, mean Phred below 15, or no exact constant-primer or identifier match. High-quality paired reads were merged with COPE v1.2.5, and unique nucleotide sequences were defined as clonotypes. Clonotypes were aligned to IMGT TRBV, TRBD and TRBJ reference segments using MiTCR v1.1. The analysis was restricted to V-J combinations with a frequency above 0.0001, which together covered 99% to 99.2% of the repertoires. A TCS score was defined as the ratio of F50 (clonal expansion) to E x V (chaos), with BLOSUM62-based TCRdist applied between CDR3 peptides within each V-J. Welch's t-statistics and random forest reduced 450 to 600 V-J features to 13, which were used in a naive Bayes classifier (R e1071). No statistical method was used to set the sample size in advance, and investigators knew the group allocation. The paper describes TCR Vbeta CDR3 sequencing of 130 to 150 peripheral blood samples, made up of fewer than 50 ophthalmopathy patients, approximately 76 hyperthyroidism patients and approximately 17 progressor patients.

The TCR comes from a woman between 18 and 29 years old with Graves disease. Donor details come from another sample of the same person, matched by shared clones. The material sequenced was peripheral blood mononuclear cells (PBMCs), taken at new diagnosis, from a patient treated with antithyroid drugs.

The sequenced DNA is TGTGCCAGCAGTCTATCGAGGACGGCTAGCGAGCAGTACTTC. It encodes CASSLSRTASEQYF. The chain is made from TRBV28 and TRBJ2-7, with no confidently assigned D gene. The CDR3 has 14 amino acids, counting the end cysteine and phenylalanine. Only the CDR3 DNA is retained, 42 bases long and in frame from the first base. Via the germline V gene, CDR1 is MDHEN and CDR2 SYDVKM. Trimming at the junction amounts to 5 bases on V and 6 bases on J, and the germline ends lie 17 bases apart. Reference TRBV28 and TRBJ2-7 genes cover what lies past the CDR3, so the full variable domain is DVKVTQSSRYLVKRTGEKVFLECVQDMDHENMFWYRQDPGLGLRLIYFSYDVKMKEKGDIPEGYSVSREKKERFSLILESASTNQTSMYLCASSLSRTASEQYFGPGTRLTVT.